Below are 29 T cell receptor beta chains sequenced from a single sample in a study of blood T cells in healthy people across ages. PCR was performed a second time for about 7 to 12 cycles using a sample-barcoded 5' primer and a J-beta primer mix. TCRdb called the 5' RACE reads again in MiXCR, with one record for every CDR3 protein. This table has 1.5 million to 2 million distinct CDR3 sequences, roughly 52% appearing once. The sample taken for sequencing was blood. The receptors were gathered from a woman between 40 and 55 years old in good health.

Comments on this clonotype: An end of the junction differs from the germline gene, which may be a read error. The rearrangement joins TRBV6-2 or TRBV6-3 to TRBJ2-5, with D perhaps matching TRBD2 (6 bases). TRBJ2-7 explains the end of the DNA better; the J call may be wrong. Per the germline V gene, CDR1 is MNHEY and CDR2 is SVGEGT. The CDR3 length is 14 residues. This chain's CDR3 is CTSLNGGPLDEQYF. The CDR3 bases are TGTACCAGCCTGAACGGGGGTCCCCTGGACGAGCAGTACTTC.

The V and J genes are TRBV7-8 and TRBJ2-1; D possibly corresponds to TRBD1 (6 bases). The V gene lost 5 bases and the J gene lost 9 bases, with 17 bases spanning the gap. Per germline, CDR1 SGHVS and CDR2 FQNEAQ. The CDR3 loop spans 14 amino acids. DNA of the CDR3: TGTGCCAGCAGCGGAACAGGGTGGACGGGTGAGCAGTTCTTC. Protein sequence: CASSGTGWTGEQFF.

The chain joins TRBV6-2 or TRBV6-3 to TRBJ2-3, with D possibly being TRBD2 (6 bases). The V end was cut by 4 bases, the J end by 10 bases, with 15 bases between. The germline V gene encodes CDR1 MNHEY and CDR2 SVGEGT. The CDR3 totals 13 residues. Here the CDR3 DNA reads TGTGCCAGCAGTTCCTTGGCGGGACTCCCGCAGTATTTT. This gives the protein CASSSLAGLPQYF.

The CDR3: CSARERDRVYSNQPQHF. DNA for the CDR3: TGCAGTGCTAGGGAGCGGGACAGAGTTTATAGCAATCAGCCCCAGCATTTT. The chain links TRBV20-1 to TRBJ1-5, with TRBD1 matching 7 bases. J gave up 0 bases and V 3 bases, and 11 bases lay outside the gene matches. CDR1 is DFQATT and CDR2 is SNEGSKA in the germline V gene (reference sequence). The CDR3 contains 17 residues.

This clonotype came up many times. This chain joins TRBV29-1 and TRBJ2-7; D might be TRBD1 (5 bases). Trimming removed 4 bases at V and 1 base at J, with 8 bases between. The germline CDR1 and CDR2 sequences are SQVTM and ANQGSEA. This CDR3 is built from 12 residues. CDR3 region: CSVGQGSYEQYF. CDR3 nucleotides: TGCAGCGTTGGCCAGGGATCCTACGAGCAGTACTTC.

This clonotype was observed a handful of times. The chain uses TRBV27 and TRBJ2-7; 7 bases are a match to TRBD1. Looked up from germline, CDR1 is MNHEY and CDR2 is SMNVEV (reference sequence). The CDR3 is 15 amino acids. With 6 bases clipped from V and 7 bases from J, the junction kept 15 bases outside the gene matches. CDR3: CASRRPSTGSGEQYF. The CDR3 nucleotides read TGTGCCAGCAGGCGACCATCGACAGGGTCTGGTGAGCAGTACTTC.

The chain employs TRBV28 and TRBJ2-3; 13 bases align to TRBD2. Per the germline V gene, CDR1 is MDHEN and CDR2 is SYDVKM. There are 17 residues in the CDR3. Trimming removed 4 bases from V and 6 bases from J; junction bases left unmatched: 10. The DNA of the CDR3 is TGTGCCAGCAGTTCCCGTACGACTAGCGGGGGGTGGGATACGCAGTATTTT. This gives the protein CASSSRTTSGGWDTQYF.

The chain employs TRBV3-1 and TRBJ2-1, with 8 bases lining up with TRBD2. J was trimmed by 9 bases and V by 5 bases; bases with no gene match: 12. CDR1 is LGHDT, CDR2 YNNKEL, per germline (reference sequence). This CDR3 is built from 15 residues. Written as DNA, the CDR3 is TGTGCCAGCAGCTCCCCGGGACTAGGGTTGACTGAGCAGTTCTTC. It codes for CASSSPGLGLTEQFF.

This clonotype occurred a few times. The chain combines TRBV27 with TRBJ2-5; D is uncertain. CDR3 length: 15 amino acids. V gave up 0 bases and J gave up 5 bases, with 13 bases separating them. The germline V gene encodes CDR1 MNHEY and CDR2 SMNVEV (reference sequence). DNA of the CDR3: TGTGCCAGCAGTTTATCGGCCCTACGCCCCGAGACCCAGTACTTC. Its protein is CASSLSALRPETQYF.

This clonotype was seen a few times. The chain combines TRBV11-1 with TRBJ2-7; TRBD1 aligns across 10 bases. CDR1 is SGHAT, CDR2 FQDESV, per germline (reference sequence). The V gene end was trimmed by 4 bases and the J gene end by 7 bases; junction bases not matched to a gene: 13. The CDR3 extends over 16 amino acids. This CDR3 is CASSYPRQGAFGEQYF. CDR3 bases: TGTGCCAGCAGCTACCCCCGACAGGGGGCTTTTGGGGAGCAGTACTTC.

V usage is TRBV5-1 and J usage is TRBJ2-1; 10 bases line up with TRBD2. CDR1 and CDR2 (germline): SGHRS, YFSETQ. V lost 4 bases to trimming and J lost 2 bases; unmatched junction nucleotides: 12. There are 18 residues in the CDR3. Written as DNA, the CDR3 is TGCGCCAGCAGCCCCTTCCTATGGACTAGCGGCGCCTACAATGAGCAGTTCTTC. It yields the protein CASSPFLWTSGAYNEQFF.

V and J are TRBV20-1 and TRBJ2-1; 11 bases fit TRBD2. This CDR3 comprises 12 residues. With 2 bases clipped from V and 12 bases from J, the junction kept 3 bases outside the gene matches. CDR1 DFQATT and CDR2 SNEGSKA come from the germline V gene (reference sequence). The CDR3 DNA reads as TGCAGTGCTAGAAAAACTAGCGGGAGGCAGTTCTTC. Encoded protein: CSARKTSGRQFF.

This clonotype was detected a few times. The rearrangement links TRBV9 to TRBJ2-1; 7 bases match TRBD2. Germline V gene lookup returns CDR1 SGDLS and CDR2 YYNGEE. Trimming at V came to 4 bases and at J to 2 bases, leaving 9 bases not matched to a gene. This CDR3 has 16 amino acids. DNA of the CDR3: TGTGCCAGCAGCCCGCCTAGCGGAGGCGCCTACAATGAGCAGTTCTTC. Amino acids: CASSPPSGGAYNEQFF. Full variable domain (remainder filled in from reference TRBV9 and TRBJ2-1): DSGVTQTPKHLITATGQRVTLRCSPRSGDLSVYWYQQSLDQGLQFLIQYYNGEERAKGNILERFSAQQFPDLHSELNLSSLELGDSALYFCASSPPSGGAYNEQFFGPGTRLTVL.

This clonotype was detected a few times. The V call is TRBV7-9, the J call TRBJ2-7; unclear D gene. Per the germline V gene, CDR1 is SEHNR and CDR2 is FQNEAQ (reference sequence). This CDR3 contains 14 residues. Trimming removed 2 bases at V and 0 bases at J, with 8 bases between. CDR3 residues: CASSLLLSSYEQYF. CDR3 DNA: TGTGCCAGCAGCTTACTACTGAGCTCCTACGAGCAGTACTTC.

The chain combines TRBV12-3 or TRBV12-4 with TRBJ2-3, with 9 bases aligning to TRBD2. The CDR3 runs to 20 residues. Trimming cost V 4 bases and J 2 bases; bases outside gene matches: 19. In DNA, the CDR3 is TGTGCCAGCAGTTCGAGGGGACTAGCCGATACCCGAAGACTCACAGATACGCAGTATTTT. The encoded protein is CASSSRGLADTRRLTDTQYF.

This clonotype turned up a few times. The rearrangement links TRBV5-1 to TRBJ1-1; 9 nucleotides match TRBD1. The CDR3 totals 16 residues. Germline V CDR1 and CDR2: SGHRS, YFSETQ. Unmatched junction bases numbered 8, after V lost 0 bases and J lost 5 bases. The CDR3 here is CASSLGTGVRGTEAFF. CDR3 DNA sequence: TGCGCCAGCAGCTTGGGGACAGGGGTAAGAGGTACTGAAGCTTTCTTT. Full variable domain (remainder filled in from reference TRBV5-1 and TRBJ1-1): KAGVTQTPRYLIKTRGQQVTLSCSPISGHRSVSWYQQTPGQGLQFLFEYFSETQRNKGNFPGRFSGRQFSNSRSEMNVSTLELGDSALYLCASSLGTGVRGTEAFFGQGTRLTVV.

In nucleotides, the CDR3 is TGTGCCAGCAGTTACTCCAGGGGGTCCTACAATGAGCAGTACTTC. Protein: CASSYSRGSYNEQYF. The V call is TRBV6-2 or TRBV6-3, the J call TRBJ2-5, with 7 positions matching TRBD1. Germline CDR1 reads MNHEY; CDR2 reads SVGEGT. The CDR3 is 15 residues long. V dropped 0 bases and J dropped 11; count of bases not matched to a gene: 12.

This chain links TRBV6-6 with TRBJ2-5; 9 nucleotides align to TRBD2. This CDR3 is 16 amino acids long. CDR1 is MNHNY, CDR2 SVGAGI, per germline (reference sequence). J lost 11 bases, V lost 6 bases, and 19 bases had no gene match. CDR3 sequence reads: CASSLLIAGETYVQYF. CDR3 coding DNA: TGTGCCAGCAGCCTCCTAATAGCGGGGGAGACCTACGTGCAGTACTTC.

This rearrangement joins TRBV7-9 to TRBJ1-2, with D possibly being TRBD1 (5 bases). CDR3 length equals 14 residues. From germline, CDR1 is SEHNR and CDR2 FQNEAQ (reference sequence). Trimming shortened V by 1 base and J by 8 bases, and 14 bases separated the two germline ends. The CDR3 reads CASSLEVQGGGYTF. The CDR3 nucleotides read TGTGCCAGCAGCTTAGAGGTCCAGGGAGGAGGCTACACCTTC.

This clonotype has just a few counts. This chain links TRBV10-3 with TRBJ2-1, with TRBD1 as a possible D gene (6 bases). V lost 9 bases to trimming and J lost 5 bases, with 11 bases between them. From germline, CDR1 is ENHRY and CDR2 SYGVKD. The CDR3 is 12 amino acids. DNA of the CDR3: TGTGCCATTTCTTGGACAGACAATGAGCAGTTCTTC. Translation: CAISWTDNEQFF.

A few counts support this clonotype. This chain links TRBV19 with TRBJ2-5, with D possibly matching TRBD2 (6 bases). Germline V gives CDR1 LNHDA, CDR2 SQIVND (reference sequence). Trimming cost V 5 bases and J 1 base, with 23 bases left between them. The length of the CDR3 is 18 residues. CDR3 sequence reads: CASSSRGGGTHFQETQYF. The CDR3 bases are TGTGCCAGTAGTTCTCGTGGCGGAGGGACCCATTTCCAAGAGACCCAGTACTTC.

In its sample, this clonotype was seen a few times. This sequence joins TRBV6-2 or TRBV6-3 and TRBJ2-1; 8 bases map to TRBD2. The V segment lost 5 bases and the J segment 7 bases; nucleotides outside the gene matches: 4. The germline V gene has CDR1 MNHEY and CDR2 SVGEGT. This CDR3 region has 13 residues. The CDR3 spells CASSPLAENEQFF. DNA of the CDR3: TGTGCCAGCAGTCCACTAGCGGAAAATGAGCAGTTCTTC.

This clonotype was observed a handful of times. The genes are TRBV12-3 or TRBV12-4 and TRBJ2-1; D is tentatively TRBD1 or TRBD2 (6 bases each). Trimming stripped 6 bases from V and 6 bases from J, with 18 bases between. The CDR3 is 15 residues long. CDR3 region: CASSLRGPALNEQFF. The DNA for the CDR3 is TGTGCCAGCAGCCTCCGGGGGCCGGCTCTCAATGAGCAGTTCTTC.

The chain joins TRBV6-1 to TRBJ2-7, with D perhaps given as TRBD1 or TRBD2 (7 bases each). This CDR3 comprises 14 residues. Between the trimmed V and J ends, which lost 8 bases and 5 bases, there was a span of 19 bases. Germline V gives CDR1 MNHNS, CDR2 SASEGT. In DNA form, the CDR3 reads TGTGCCAGCTCGTACAGGGAGGGGGCCGACGAGCAGTACTTC. It specifies CASSYREGADEQYF.

The chain carries TRBV9 and TRBJ2-1; D may match TRBD1 or TRBD2 (5 bases each). V lost 3 bases, J lost 0 bases, and 25 bases lay in between. Germline-derived CDR1 and CDR2 are SGDLS and YYNGEE. This CDR3 has 20 amino acids. CDR3 DNA sequence: TGTGCCAGCAGCGGGGGGTCCAGCCGTGCAACCCTAAGCTCCTACAATGAGCAGTTCTTC. It translates to CASSGGSSRATLSSYNEQFF.

The rearrangement links TRBV7-2 to TRBJ2-1, with 7 bases lining up with TRBD1. Germline trimming cut 6 bases from V and 5 bases from J; bases unmatched to any gene: 10. The CDR3 consists of 15 residues. Germline V gene lookup returns CDR1 SGHTA and CDR2 FQGNSA. The CDR3 protein is CASRLQGIPDNEQFF. CDR3 nucleotide sequence: TGTGCCAGCAGGTTACAGGGGATCCCTGACAATGAGCAGTTCTTC.

In DNA form, the CDR3 reads TGTGCCACCAGAACAGGGACAGGGAACTCTGGGGCCAACGTCCTGACTTTC. Protein product: CATRTGTGNSGANVLTF. V is TRBV15 and J is TRBJ2-6; 9 bases fit TRBD1. This CDR3 is 17 amino acids long. The J segment lost 0 bases and the V segment lost 6 bases, leaving 6 bases of the junction unmatched. Germline values: CDR1 LNHNV, CDR2 YYDKDF (reference sequence). Looking up the rest from reference TRBV15 and TRBJ2-6 gives the full variable domain: DAMVIQNPRYQVTQFGKPVTLSCSQTLNHNVMYWYQQKSSQAPKLLFHYYDKDFNNEADTPDNFQSRRPNTSFCFLDIRSPGLGDTAMYLCATRTGTGNSGANVLTFGAGSRLTVL.

The chain carries TRBV2 and TRBJ1-5, with a weak D call TRBD1 (5 bases). In germline, CDR1 is SNHLY, CDR2 FYNNEI. Trimming removed 6 bases from V and 3 bases from J, with 12 bases in between. The CDR3 sequence is 14 residues long. CDR3 bases: TGTGCCAGCAGCAGGGAGGGCCCCAATCAGCCCCAGCATTTT. Protein: CASSREGPNQPQHF.

In DNA, the CDR3 is TGTGCCAGCAGTTCCGCCCCGACAGTAACGCCCACCTTC. Its translation: CASSSAPTVTPTF. The chain couples TRBV12-3 or TRBV12-4 to TRBJ1-2; tentatively, D is TRBD1 (5 bases). The CDR3 extends over 13 amino acids. V lost 4 bases and J 13 bases, leaving 19 bases between the germline ends.